This TCR beta chain was documented in a study of blood T cell repertoires in COVID-19. The wider study: COVID-19 samples, acute and convalescent, were from the United States, Italy and Spain.

The germline V gene has CDR1 SEHNR and CDR2 FQNEAQ (reference sequence). V gave up 5 bases and J gave up 1 base, with 14 bases separating them. The CDR3 consists of 15 residues. Data came from immunoSEQ multiplex PCR; TCRdb stores just in-frame clones and leaves some out. This table holds 150,000 to 200,000 clones, around 81% found once. The gene calls are TRBV7-9 and TRBJ1-1; perhaps TRBD1 as D (6 bases). This clonotype originated in a human donor with acute or convalescent COVID-19. The donor label of this sample is uncertain. Sequenced sample: peripheral blood. In DNA, the CDR3 is TGTGCCAGCAGCCCACAGGGAGGGGCGAACACTGAAGCTTTCTTT. Amino acid sequence: CASSPQGGANTEAFF.